The present T cell receptor (beta chain) was sequenced within a study of glioma-infiltrating T cells. Study-wide points: Gliomas, especially low-grade, showed above-expected tissue-blood divergence; non-neoplastic patients showed below. Very few CDR3 sequences were shared between tissue and blood.

Germline assignment: CDR1 DFQATT and CDR2 SNEGSKA (reference sequence). The CDR3 has 12 amino acids. Losses at the gene ends were 3 bases for V and 7 bases for J; bases not matched to a gene: 4. Amplification of TCR alpha and beta CDR3 regions from RNA used iRepertoire nested multiplex PCR. Input was roughly 85-400 ng of tissue mRNA or PBMC total RNA. TCRdb re-analysed the multiplex PCR reads in MiXCR, keeping a single row per CDR3 protein. This table has 160,000 or so distinct CDR3 sequences, roughly two fifths appearing once. This clonotype was detected many times. Its target is unknown. The chain has TRBV20-1 and TRBJ1-2, with TRBD1 matching over 8 bases. The source is a human donor with low-grade glioma or glioblastoma, undergoing nonglioma brain surgery, or in good health (not recorded which). The specimen was glioma tissue, nonneoplastic brain tissue, or PBMCs (not recorded which). The CDR3, as DNA: TGCAGTGCTAGGGGGGACAGGCCTGGCTACACCTTC. It is translated as CSARGDRPGYTF.